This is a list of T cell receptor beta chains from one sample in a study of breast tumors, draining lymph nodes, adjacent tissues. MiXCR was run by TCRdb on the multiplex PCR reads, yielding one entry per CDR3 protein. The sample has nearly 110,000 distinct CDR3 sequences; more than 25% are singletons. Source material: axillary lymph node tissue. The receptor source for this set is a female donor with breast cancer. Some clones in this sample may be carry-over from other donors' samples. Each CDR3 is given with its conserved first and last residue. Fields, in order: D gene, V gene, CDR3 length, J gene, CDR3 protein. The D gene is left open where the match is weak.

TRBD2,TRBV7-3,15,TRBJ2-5,CASSLTSGGKETQYF
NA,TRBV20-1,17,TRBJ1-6,CSARDPTMSSYNSPLHF
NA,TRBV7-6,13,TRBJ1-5,CASSIDRNQPQHF
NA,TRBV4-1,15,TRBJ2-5,CASSRGVTGWETQYF
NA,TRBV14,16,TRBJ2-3,CVSSPWDTTSTDKQYF
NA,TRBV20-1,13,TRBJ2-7,CSARGYHYYEQCF
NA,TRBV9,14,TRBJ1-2,CASSVDGGQYGYTF
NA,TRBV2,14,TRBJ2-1,CASVPQGSYNEQFF
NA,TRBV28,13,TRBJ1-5,CASSFEGRQPQHF
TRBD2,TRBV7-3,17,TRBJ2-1,CASSLTSTSGGRDEQFF
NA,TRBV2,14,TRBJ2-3,CASSSGPRTDTQYF
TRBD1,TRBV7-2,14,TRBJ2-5,CASSLGQGVETQYF
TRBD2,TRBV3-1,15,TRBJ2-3,CASSQDGSGRDTQYF
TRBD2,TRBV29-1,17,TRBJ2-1,CSVEGLAGQLSYNEQFF
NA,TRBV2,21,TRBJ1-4,CASSVADEQFFGPGTREKLFF
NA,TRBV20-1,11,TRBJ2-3,CSARGGNTQYF
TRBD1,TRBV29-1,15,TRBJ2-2,CSVVSGTGGPGELFF
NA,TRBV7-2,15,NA,CASSLAWLAFSTQHF
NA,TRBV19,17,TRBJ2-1,CASSIRWEGGGYNEQFF
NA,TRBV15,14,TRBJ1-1,CATSSRGFYTEAFF
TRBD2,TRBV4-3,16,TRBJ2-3,CASSQGTSGVTDTQYF
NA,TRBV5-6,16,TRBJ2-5,CASSFTRLGPQETQYF
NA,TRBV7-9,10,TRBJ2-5,CATEGETQYF
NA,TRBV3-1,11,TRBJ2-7,CAGSRQYEQYF
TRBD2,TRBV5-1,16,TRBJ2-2,CASSSVSGGFAGELLF
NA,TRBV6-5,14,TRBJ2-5,CASSSRGREETQYF
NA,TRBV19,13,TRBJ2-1,CASSLNRATEQFF
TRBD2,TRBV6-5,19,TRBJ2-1,CASSYRGVLAGGVYNEQFF
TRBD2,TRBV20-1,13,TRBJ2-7,CSASLAGGYVQYF
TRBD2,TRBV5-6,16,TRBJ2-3,CASSLGGRAVTDTQYF
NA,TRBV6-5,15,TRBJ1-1,CASTKGRTMNTEAFF
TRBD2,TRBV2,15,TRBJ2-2,CSSSARTSDTGELLF
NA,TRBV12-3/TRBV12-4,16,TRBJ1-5,CASSPSGRIAAQPQHF
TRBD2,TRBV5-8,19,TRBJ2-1,CASSWTGAFSGGALNEQLF
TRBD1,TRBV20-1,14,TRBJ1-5,CSANRGFDEQPQHF
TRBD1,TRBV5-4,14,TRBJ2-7,CASSPRQGAREQYF
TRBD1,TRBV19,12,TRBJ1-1,CASTTGVTEAFF
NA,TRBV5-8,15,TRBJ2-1,CASSLVLGPYNEQFF
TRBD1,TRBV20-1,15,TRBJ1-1,CSGTAGTGFYTEAFF
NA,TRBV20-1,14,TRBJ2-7,CSAMTGESSYEQYF
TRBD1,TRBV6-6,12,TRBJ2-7,CASSGTDYEQYF
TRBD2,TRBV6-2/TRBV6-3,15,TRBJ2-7,CASKWTGGLSYEQYF
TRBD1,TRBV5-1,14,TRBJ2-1,CATKGAGAYNEQFF
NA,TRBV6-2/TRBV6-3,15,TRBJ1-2,CASRRDQDPNYGYTF
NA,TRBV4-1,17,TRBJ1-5,CASSPWTRNSGYQPQHF
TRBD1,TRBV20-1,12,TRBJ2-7,CSADGTGYEQYF
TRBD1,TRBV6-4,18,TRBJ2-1,CASSRSTTKAQGELRQFF
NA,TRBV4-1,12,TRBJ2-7,CASSQNTYEQYF
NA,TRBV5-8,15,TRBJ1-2,CASSLEGGEHYGYTF
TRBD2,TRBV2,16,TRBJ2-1,CASSFWTSGRLNEQFF
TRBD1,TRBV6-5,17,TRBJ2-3,CASTGPAGTDSTDTQYF
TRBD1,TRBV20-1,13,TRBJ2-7,CSAREFTGAEQYF
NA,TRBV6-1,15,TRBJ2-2,CASSGRDLNTGELFF
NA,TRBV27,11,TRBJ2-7,CASSSYYEQYF
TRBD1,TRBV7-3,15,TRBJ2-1,CASSSGQGGYNEQFF
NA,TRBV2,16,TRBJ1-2,CASSEARQPIAYGYTF
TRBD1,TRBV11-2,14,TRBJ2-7,CASSFRDRVREQYF